The entry below describes one T cell receptor (beta chain). Its antigen is unidentified. These data are taken from a study of OX40 agonist ivuxolimab in advanced cancers. About the study: Ivuxolimab, an agonist antibody against OX40 (CD134), was given to patients. Six ivuxolimab dose levels, 0.01 to 10 mg/kg, were given intravenously every 2 weeks. Among those enrolled, mean age was roughly 62 years (range about 23 to 90) and roughly 84% were male.

This CDR3 has 12 amino acids. V was clipped by 6 bases and J by 7 bases, with 10 bases between them. In germline, CDR1 is SNHLY, CDR2 FYNNEI. Assay used: immunoSEQ multiplex PCR; TCRdb lists only in-frame clones, some missing. The table includes more than 55,000 clones, about 85% detected once. Study-level points and caveats: Both CD4+ and CD8+ T cell populations in blood had undergone clonal expansion by week 6 at 0.1 to 3.0 mg/kg.

The TCR originated in an adult with an advanced solid tumor such as melanoma, head and neck, liver or kidney cancer. This chain links TRBV2 with TRBJ2-1; tentatively, D is TRBD1 or TRBD2 (5 bases each). Material: CD4+ or CD8+ T cells sorted from blood, obtained in a trial of the OX40 agonist ivuxolimab. The chain's CDR3 is CASSREWNEQFF. The CDR3 DNA is TGTGCCAGCAGCAGGGAGTGGAATGAGCAGTTCTTC.